The 8 T cell receptor beta chains given below trace back to one sample, sequenced in a study of siplizumab effects on memory and regulatory T cells. The protocol was immunoSEQ multiplex PCR, while the TCRdb copy is restricted to in-frame clones and leaves out a portion. In the table there are roughly 100,000 clones, 92% of which are singletons. Sequenced: non-Treg CD4+ T cells sorted from blood. These receptors were obtained from a human donor in good health.

The rearrangement links TRBV13 to TRBJ1-3, with D maybe TRBD1 (5 bases). Germline CDR1 reads PRHDT; CDR2 reads FYEKMQ (reference sequence). Trimming removed 2 bases from V and 6 bases from J, with 14 bases in between. This CDR3 is 15 amino acids long. The CDR3 nucleotides read TGTGCCAGCAGCTTAAACGGCAGGGACTTAAACACCATATATTTT. The encoded protein is CASSLNGRDLNTIYF. The full variable domain, completed using reference TRBV13 and TRBJ1-3, is AAGVIQSPRHLIKEKRETATLKCYPIPRHDTVYWYQQGPGQDPQFLISFYEKMQSDKGSIPDRFSAQQFSDYHSELNMSSLELGDSALYFCASSLNGRDLNTIYFGEGSWLTVV.

This sequence joins TRBV5-6 and TRBJ2-6; D remains unclear. CDR1 is SGHDT, CDR2 YYEEEE, per germline. V dropped 2 bases and J dropped 1 base, with 7 bases sitting between them. The CDR3 runs to 15 residues. CDR3 protein: CASSFGWSGANVLTF. The DNA for the CDR3 is TGTGCCAGCAGCTTCGGTTGGTCTGGGGCCAACGTCCTGACTTTC.

The chain recombines TRBV18 with TRBJ1-3; D possibly corresponds to TRBD1 (6 bases). CDR1 and CDR2 from the germline V gene are KGHSH and LQKENI. The CDR3 covers 14 residues. The germline V and J ends were trimmed by 2 bases and 2 bases, with 7 bases remaining between them. CDR3 protein: CASSPTGTGNTIYF. The CDR3 DNA reads as TGTGCCAGCTCACCAACAGGGACTGGAAACACCATATATTTT.

The V call is TRBV5-6, the J call TRBJ2-1, with TRBD2 identical over 15 bases. CDR3 length: 18 amino acids. CDR1 is SGHDT and CDR2 is YYEEEE in the germline V gene. Trimming took 5 bases from V and 0 from J; bases not matched to a gene: 6. The DNA of the CDR3 is TGTGCCAGCAGATTAGGACTAGCGGGAGGGAGCTCCTACAATGAGCAGTTCTTC. Amino acids: CASRLGLAGGSSYNEQFF.

CDR3: CASSLVRQSYGYTF. In DNA, the CDR3 is TGCGCCAGCAGCTTAGTGAGACAGTCCTATGGCTACACCTTC. This chain connects TRBV5-1 to TRBJ1-2; D may be TRBD1 (5 bases). The CDR3 sequence is 14 residues long. Trimming took 2 bases from V and 4 from J, leaving 12 bases between them. Per germline, CDR1 SGHRS and CDR2 YFSETQ. Full variable domain (rest looked up from reference TRBV5-1 and TRBJ1-2): KAGVTQTPRYLIKTRGQQVTLSCSPISGHRSVSWYQQTPGQGLQFLFEYFSETQRNKGNFPGRFSGRQFSNSRSEMNVSTLELGDSALYLCASSLVRQSYGYTFGSGTRLTVV.

In its sample, this clone was seen once. The chain combines TRBV10-3 with TRBJ2-4; weak D call: TRBD2 (6 bases). Trimming took off 10 bases at V and 3 bases at J, with 16 bases between the two ends. This CDR3 is built from 14 residues. The germline V gene encodes CDR1 ENHRY and CDR2 SYGVKD. CDR3: CASHAGTDKNIQYF. The DNA of the CDR3 is TGTGCCAGTCACGCCGGGACTGACAAAAACATTCAGTACTTC.

This clone was recorded once. V usage is TRBV5-1 and J usage is TRBJ1-6, with D perhaps matching TRBD1 (6 bases). The length of the CDR3 is 15 residues. In germline, CDR1 is SGHRS, CDR2 YFSETQ. V dropped 3 bases and J dropped 7 bases, with 14 bases sitting between them. CDR3 bases: TGCGCCAGCAGCTCGCTTCGGACAGACAATTCACCCCTCCACTTT. Protein sequence: CASSSLRTDNSPLHF.

This clone was seen once. V usage is TRBV30 and J usage is TRBJ1-2, with D unclear. Germline V CDR1 and CDR2: GTSNPN, SVGIG (reference sequence). Trimming stripped 0 bases from V and 2 bases from J, with 13 bases between. The CDR3 extends over 15 amino acids. The CDR3 region is CAWSVQLGVNYGYTF. The CDR3 DNA follows: TGTGCCTGGAGTGTACAACTTGGAGTAAACTATGGCTACACCTTC.